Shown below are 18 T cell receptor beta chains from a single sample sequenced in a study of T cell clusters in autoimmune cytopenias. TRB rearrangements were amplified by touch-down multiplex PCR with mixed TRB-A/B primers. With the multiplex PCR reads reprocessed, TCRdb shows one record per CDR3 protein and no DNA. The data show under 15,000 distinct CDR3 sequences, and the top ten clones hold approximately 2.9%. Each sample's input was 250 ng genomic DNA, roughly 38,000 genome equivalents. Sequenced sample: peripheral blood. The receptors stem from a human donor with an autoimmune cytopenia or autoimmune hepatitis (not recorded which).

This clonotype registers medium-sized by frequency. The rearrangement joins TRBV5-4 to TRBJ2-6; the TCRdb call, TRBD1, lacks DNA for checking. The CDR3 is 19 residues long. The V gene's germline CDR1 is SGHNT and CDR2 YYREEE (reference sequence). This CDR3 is CASSFEIQDRFSGANVLTF.

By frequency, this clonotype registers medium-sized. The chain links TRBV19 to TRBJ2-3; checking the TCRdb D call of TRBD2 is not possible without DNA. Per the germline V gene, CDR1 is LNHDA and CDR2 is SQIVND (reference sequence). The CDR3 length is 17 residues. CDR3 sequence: CASSLDLTSESTDTQYF.

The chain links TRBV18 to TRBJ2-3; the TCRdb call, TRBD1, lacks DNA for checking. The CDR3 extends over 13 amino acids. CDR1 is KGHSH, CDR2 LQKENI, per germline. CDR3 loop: CASSPSSRGTQYF.

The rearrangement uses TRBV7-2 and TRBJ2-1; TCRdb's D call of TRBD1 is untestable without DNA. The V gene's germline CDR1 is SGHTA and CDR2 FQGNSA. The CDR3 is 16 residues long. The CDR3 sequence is CASSLGSGQSYNEQFF. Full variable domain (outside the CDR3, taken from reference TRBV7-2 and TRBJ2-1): GAGVSQSPSNKVTEKGKDVELRCDPISGHTALYWYRQSLGQGLEFLIYFQGNSAPDKSGLPSDRFSAERTGGSVSTLTIQRTQQEDSAVYLCASSLGSGQSYNEQFFGPGTRLTVL.

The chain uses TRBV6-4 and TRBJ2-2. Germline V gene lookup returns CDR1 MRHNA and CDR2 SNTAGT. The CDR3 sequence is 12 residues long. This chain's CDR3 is CASSDEVGELFF.

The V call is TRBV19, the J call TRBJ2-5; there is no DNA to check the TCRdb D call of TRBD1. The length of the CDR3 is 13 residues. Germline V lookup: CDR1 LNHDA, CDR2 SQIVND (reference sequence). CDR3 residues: CASSTGVWETQYF. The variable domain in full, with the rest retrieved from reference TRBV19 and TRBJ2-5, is DGGITQSPKYLFRKEGQNVTLSCEQNLNHDAMYWYRQDPGQGLRLIYYSQIVNDFQKGDIAEGYSVSREKKESFPLTVTSAQKNPTAFYLCASSTGVWETQYFGPGTRLLVL.

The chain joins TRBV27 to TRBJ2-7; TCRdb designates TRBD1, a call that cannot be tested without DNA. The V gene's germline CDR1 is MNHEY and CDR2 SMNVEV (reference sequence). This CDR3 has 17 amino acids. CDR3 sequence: CASSPRTGYTLSYEQYF.

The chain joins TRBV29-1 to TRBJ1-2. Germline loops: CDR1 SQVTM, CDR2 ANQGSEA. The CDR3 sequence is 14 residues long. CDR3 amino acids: CSVEVPLGNYGYTF.

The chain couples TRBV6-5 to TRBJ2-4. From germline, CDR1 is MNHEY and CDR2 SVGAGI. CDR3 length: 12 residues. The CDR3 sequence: CASSQPSVIQYF.

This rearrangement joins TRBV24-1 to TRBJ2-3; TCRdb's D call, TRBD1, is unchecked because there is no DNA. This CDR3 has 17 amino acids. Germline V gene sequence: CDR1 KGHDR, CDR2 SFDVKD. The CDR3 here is CATSDLGTGASTDTQYF.

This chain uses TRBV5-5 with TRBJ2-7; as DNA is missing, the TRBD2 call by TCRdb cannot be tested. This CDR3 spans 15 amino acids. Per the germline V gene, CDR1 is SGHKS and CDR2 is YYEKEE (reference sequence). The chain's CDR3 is CASSLYVVTSAEQYF.

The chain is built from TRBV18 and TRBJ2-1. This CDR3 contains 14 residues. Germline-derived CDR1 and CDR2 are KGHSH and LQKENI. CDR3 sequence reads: CASSPPGGRGEQFF.

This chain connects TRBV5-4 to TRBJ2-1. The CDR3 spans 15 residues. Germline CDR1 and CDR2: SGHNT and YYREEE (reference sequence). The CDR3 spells CASNRRELQYNEQFF. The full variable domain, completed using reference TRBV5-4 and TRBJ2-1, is ETGVTQSPTHLIKTRGQQVTLRCSSQSGHNTVSWYQQALGQGPQFIFQYYREEENGRGNFPPRFSGLQFPNYSSELNVNALELDDSALYLCASNRRELQYNEQFFGPGTRLTVL.

This CDR3 is CASSPLSRGHGYTF. V gene TRBV19 combines with J gene TRBJ1-2; lacking DNA, the TRBD1 call made by TCRdb goes unchecked. This CDR3 is 14 amino acids long. Germline CDR1 is LNHDA and CDR2 is SQIVND (reference sequence).

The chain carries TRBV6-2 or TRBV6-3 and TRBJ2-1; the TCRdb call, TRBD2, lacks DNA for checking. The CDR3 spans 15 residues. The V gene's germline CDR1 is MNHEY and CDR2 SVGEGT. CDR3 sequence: CASSYSGLAYNEQFF.

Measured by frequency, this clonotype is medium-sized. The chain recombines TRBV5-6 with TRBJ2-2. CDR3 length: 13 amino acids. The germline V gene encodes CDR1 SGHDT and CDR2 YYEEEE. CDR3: CASSLTNTGELFF.

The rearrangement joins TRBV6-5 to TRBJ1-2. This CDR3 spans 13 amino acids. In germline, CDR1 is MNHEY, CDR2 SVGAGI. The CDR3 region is CASSLGSPYGYTF.

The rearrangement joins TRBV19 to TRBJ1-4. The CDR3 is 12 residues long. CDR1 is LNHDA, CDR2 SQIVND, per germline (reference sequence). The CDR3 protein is CASSGTNEKLFF.